This T cell receptor (beta chain) was recorded in a study of blood T cell repertoires in COVID-19. Looking at the study overall: Acute-phase and convalescent COVID-19 samples originated in the United States, Italy and Spain. T cells, B-cell-depleted T cells, or PBMCs provided the cDNA or gDNA that served as material.

As processed by the authors: Amplified reference gene primers provided the basis for estimating nucleated cell counts. Repertoires were generated with immunoSEQ multiplex PCR, while TCRdb's copy carries only in-frame clones and drops some. The V and J calls and clone size come from that table; D and trimming were worked out from the DNA. The table shows 150,000 to 200,000 clones, with roughly 84% occurring only once. The CDR3 loop spans 14 amino acids. V dropped 5 bases and J dropped 4; count of bases not matched to a gene: 3. Germline V gene lookup returns CDR1 LNHDA and CDR2 SQIVND (reference sequence).

The genes are TRBV19 and TRBJ1-2, with 11 bases aligning to TRBD1. Sequencing was done on a sample of peripheral blood. The sequence was collected from a human donor with acute or convalescent COVID-19. The donor label of this sample is uncertain. The CDR3 bases are TGTGCCAGTAGTTCAGGGACAGGGGGCTATGGCTACACCTTC. This sequence encodes CASSSGTGGYGYTF.